One sample yielded the 19 T cell receptor beta chains listed below, sequenced in a study of cytomegalovirus exposure and HLA in healthy donors. The PCR had 60 Vbeta and 13 Jbeta primers. Libraries were prepared by immunoSEQ multiplex PCR; TCRdb keeps only in-frame clonotypes and omits some of them. The table includes under 200,000 clones, over 70% detected once. Sequencing was performed on PBMCs. These receptors all stem from a man aged 25-45 years in good health and CMV-seronegative.

The V call is TRBV6-5, the J call TRBJ1-5; D is uncertain. This CDR3 has 13 residues. Germline lookup yields CDR1 MNHEY and CDR2 SVGAGI. The ends were cut back, 5 bases at V and 3 bases at J, with 8 bases in the middle. DNA of the CDR3: TGTGCCAGCAGTACAGACGACAATCAGCCCCAGCATTTT. Protein sequence: CASSTDDNQPQHF.

V and J are TRBV5-8 and TRBJ2-1; tentatively, D is TRBD1 (5 bases). The CDR3 totals 15 residues. Germline CDR1 and CDR2: SGHTS and YDEGEE. Deletions cut 2 bases from V and 6 bases from J, with 15 bases between. The CDR3 DNA sequence: TGTGCCAGCAGCTTCGCTTGGGGCTCAGGCAATGAGCAGTTCTTC. This translates into CASSFAWGSGNEQFF.

The genes are TRBV27 and TRBJ2-7, with 7 bases that match TRBD1. Germline-derived CDR1 and CDR2 are MNHEY and SMNVEV (reference sequence). Germline trimming cut 6 bases from V and 1 base from J; bases unmatched to any gene: 15. The CDR3 runs to 17 residues. CDR3 sequence reads: CASSETAGTAFSYEQYF. CDR3 nucleotide sequence: TGTGCCAGCAGCGAAACCGCCGGGACAGCTTTTTCCTACGAGCAGTACTTC.

The chain's CDR3 is CASSPPQGDRVQGAFF. In DNA, the CDR3 is TGTGCCAGCTCACCACCTCAGGGGGATCGCGTCCAAGGAGCTTTCTTT. The chain uses TRBV18 and TRBJ1-1; the match to TRBD1 covers 7 bases. There are 16 residues in the CDR3. Trimming cost V 0 bases and J 10 bases; bases outside gene matches: 14. The germline V gene has CDR1 KGHSH and CDR2 LQKENI.

This clone was recorded a few times. The chain has TRBV28 and TRBJ2-7; D perhaps matches TRBD2 (6 bases). Looked up from germline, CDR1 is MDHEN and CDR2 is SYDVKM. The length of the CDR3 is 16 residues. Trimming cost V 8 bases and J 0 bases, with 20 bases left between them. The CDR3 DNA follows: TGTGCCAGCGCGGCTCGTGGGGAGGCCCCCTCCTACGAGCAGTACTTC. This translates into CASAARGEAPSYEQYF.

This sequence joins TRBV27 and TRBJ2-7; D possibly corresponds to TRBD1 (5 bases). The CDR3 runs 13 residues. Trimming took 2 bases from V and 3 from J, leaving 8 bases between them. Germline values: CDR1 MNHEY, CDR2 SMNVEV (reference sequence). This CDR3 is CASSLGADYEQYF. Here the CDR3 DNA reads TGTGCCAGCAGTTTAGGGGCAGACTACGAGCAGTACTTC.

The chain employs TRBV11-2 and TRBJ2-2, with D tentatively TRBD2 (5 bases). The CDR3 is 16 residues long. Trimming stripped 5 bases from V and 4 bases from J, with 17 bases between. CDR1 and CDR2 (germline): SGHAT, FQNNGV. The CDR3 loop reads CASSPSRASGTGELFF. The CDR3 DNA sequence: TGTGCCAGCAGCCCATCGCGGGCTTCGGGCACCGGGGAGCTGTTTTTT.

The table lists this clone with a few counts. This rearrangement joins TRBV9 to TRBJ2-2, with D hard to call. This CDR3 has 16 amino acids. Germline CDR1 SGDLS, CDR2 YYNGEE. V dropped 0 bases and J dropped 6 bases, with 15 bases sitting between them. The CDR3 DNA is TGTGCCAGCAGCGTAGACCCTAACGGGTGGCCCGGGGAGCTGTTTTTT. Residues: CASSVDPNGWPGELFF.

This sequence joins TRBV4-1 and TRBJ1-5; D remains ambiguous. V was clipped by 4 bases and J by 10 bases, with 14 bases between them. The length of the CDR3 is 13 residues. Germline-derived CDR1 and CDR2 are MGHRA and YSYEKL. CDR3 nucleotide sequence: TGCGCCAGCAGCCCCTCGCGGAGCGGTCCCCAGCATTTT. This sequence encodes CASSPSRSGPQHF.

V is TRBV11-2 and J is TRBJ1-1, with D hard to call. V shed 1 base and J shed 8 bases, with 8 bases lying between them. The V gene's germline CDR1 is SGHAT and CDR2 FQNNGV. The CDR3 is made up of 12 amino acids. CDR3 coding DNA: TGTGCCAGCAGCTTAGTAGAGGGAGAAGCTTTCTTT. Protein sequence: CASSLVEGEAFF.

The rearrangement joins TRBV7-9 to TRBJ1-3; 7 bases match TRBD1. The germline V gene has CDR1 SEHNR and CDR2 FQNEAQ (reference sequence). There are 15 residues in the CDR3. Trimming took 5 bases from V and 0 from J; bases not matched to a gene: 4. The CDR3 DNA sequence: TGTGCCAGCAGCCCAAGACAGGGCTCTGGAAACACCATATATTTT. Encoded protein: CASSPRQGSGNTIYF.

The V gene is TRBV27, the J gene TRBJ2-7; the match to TRBD1 covers 9 bases. This CDR3 has 15 amino acids. Unmatched junction bases numbered 13, after V lost 4 bases and J lost 9 bases. CDR1 is MNHEY and CDR2 is SMNVEV in the germline V gene (reference sequence). CDR3 sequence (DNA): TGTGCCAGCAGTTCCTCCGGGACAGGGAGGTTTTGGCAGTACTTC. This sequence encodes CASSSSGTGRFWQYF.

Comment on this clone: Other nucleotide sequences from this sample produce the same CDR3. The genes are TRBV9 and TRBJ2-7; perhaps TRBD2 as D (6 bases). V dropped 4 bases and J dropped 2 bases, with 13 bases sitting between them. The germline gives CDR1 SGDLS, CDR2 YYNGEE. The CDR3 sequence is 14 residues long. CDR3 DNA sequence: TGTGCCAGCAGCCCGGACGGGGGTGCCTACGAGCAGTACTTC. Translating gives CASSPDGGAYEQYF.

On this clone: At one end the junction does not follow the germline gene, possibly because of a read error. The gene calls are TRBV4-3 and TRBJ1-2; tentatively, D is TRBD1 (5 bases). The V gene's germline CDR1 is LGHNA and CDR2 YSLEER. The CDR3 has 12 residues. CDR3 DNA sequence: TGCGCCAGCAGCCACGACCAGGGTGGCCACACCTTC. Translating gives CASSHDQGGHTF.

The rearrangement uses TRBV27 and TRBJ2-2, with 9 bases matching TRBD1. The junction had 3 bases not matched to a gene; V was cut back by 0 bases and J by 4 bases. The CDR3 covers 16 residues. Germline V CDR1 and CDR2: MNHEY, SMNVEV (reference sequence). Here the CDR3 DNA reads TGTGCCAGCAGTTTATCGGGGACAGGGAGCACCGGGGAGCTGTTTTTT. The encoded protein is CASSLSGTGSTGELFF.

This clone was counted once. The CDR3 DNA follows: TGTGCCTGGAGTGTGGTAGGGGGAAGGATGAACACTGAAGCTTTCTTT. Its translation: CAWSVVGGRMNTEAFF. The chain has TRBV30 and TRBJ1-1; D is possibly TRBD1 (6 bases). Trimming left V 0 bases short and J 0 bases short, with 14 bases between. In germline, CDR1 is GTSNPN, CDR2 SVGIG (reference sequence). This CDR3 is 16 amino acids long.

About this clone: This sample includes further DNA sequences coding for the same CDR3. The V and J genes are TRBV5-1 and TRBJ1-2; D gene unclear. Trimming shortened V by 0 bases and J by 2 bases, and 5 bases separated the two germline ends. Germline V lookup: CDR1 SGHRS, CDR2 YFSETQ. CDR3 length: 13 residues. The CDR3 sequence is CASSLDQNYGYTF. CDR3 nucleotide sequence: TGCGCCAGCAGCTTGGATCAGAACTATGGCTACACCTTC. Full variable domain (outside the CDR3, taken from reference TRBV5-1 and TRBJ1-2): KAGVTQTPRYLIKTRGQQVTLSCSPISGHRSVSWYQQTPGQGLQFLFEYFSETQRNKGNFPGRFSGRQFSNSRSEMNVSTLELGDSALYLCASSLDQNYGYTFGSGTRLTVV.

The chain couples TRBV19 to TRBJ2-7; D may be TRBD1 (5 bases). The CDR3 is 15 amino acids. Per the germline V gene, CDR1 is LNHDA and CDR2 is SQIVND (reference sequence). V shed 10 bases and J shed 0 bases, with 19 bases lying between them. The CDR3, as DNA: TGTGCCACCACCCAGCAGGGATTTCGCTCCTACGAGCAGTACTTC. This codes for CATTQQGFRSYEQYF.

The chain employs TRBV7-9 and TRBJ1-3; D call uncertain. This CDR3 spans 19 amino acids. The germline CDR1 and CDR2 sequences are SEHNR and FQNEAQ (reference sequence). Trimming removed 5 bases at V and 7 bases at J, with 30 bases between. CDR3 nucleotides: TGTGCCAGCAGCCCATTAAGAACCGGGGTCAATTCCGTGGGGAACACCATATATTTT. It specifies CASSPLRTGVNSVGNTIYF.